The 17 T cell receptor beta chains below come from one sample, sequenced in a study of blood T cell repertoires in COVID-19. Repertoires were generated with immunoSEQ multiplex PCR, while TCRdb's copy carries only in-frame clones and drops some. Of around 69,000 clones listed, about 82% are singletons. The sample comprised peripheral blood. The source of these receptors is a man aged 45-65 years with active COVID-19.

This chain uses TRBV24-1 with TRBJ2-1, with TRBD2 as a possible D gene (6 bases). The CDR3 runs 16 residues. Trimming cost V 5 bases and J 2 bases, with 15 bases left between them. Germline CDR1 and CDR2: KGHDR and SFDVKD. Here the CDR3 DNA reads TGTGCCACCAGTGCCCAAGGATGGGAGGCCTACAATGAGCAGTTCTTC. This gives the protein CATSAQGWEAYNEQFF.

The V and J genes are TRBV18 and TRBJ1-4; a weak D match, TRBD1 (5 bases). The V gene's germline CDR1 is KGHSH and CDR2 LQKENI. The CDR3 contains 14 residues. V lost 2 bases to trimming and J lost 10 bases, with 14 bases between them. CDR3 nucleotide sequence: TGTGCCAGCTCACCAACGGAGGGGCGGTCAAAACTGTTTTTT. Amino acids: CASSPTEGRSKLFF.

The chain uses TRBV6-5 and TRBJ2-2, with D perhaps matching TRBD1 (6 bases). The germline CDR1 and CDR2 sequences are MNHEY and SVGAGI. Trimming shortened V by 0 bases and J by 4 bases, and 12 bases separated the two germline ends. The CDR3 has 16 residues. The CDR3 reads CASSYSAGAGTGELFF. CDR3 coding DNA: TGTGCCAGCAGTTACTCAGCAGGGGCGGGCACCGGGGAGCTGTTTTTT.

This chain connects TRBV18 to TRBJ2-3; D remains ambiguous. V lost 4 bases to trimming and J lost 4 bases, with 3 bases between them. CDR3 length: 11 amino acids. Germline V CDR1 and CDR2: KGHSH, LQKENI. The CDR3 reads CASSRADTQYF. CDR3 DNA sequence: TGTGCCAGCTCACGAGCAGATACGCAGTATTTT.

The chain is built from TRBV15 and TRBJ1-2; TRBD1 matches 7 bases. CDR3 size: 15 residues. Germline CDR1 and CDR2: LNHNV and YYDKDF (reference sequence). V dropped 2 bases and J dropped 4; count of bases not matched to a gene: 7. The CDR3 region has the DNA TGTGCCACCAGCAGACACGACAGGGACCGCTATGGCTACACCTTC. Encoded protein: CATSRHDRDRYGYTF.

The genes are TRBV9 and TRBJ2-2, with D perhaps TRBD2 (5 bases). Trimming pared 6 bases from V and 6 bases from J, leaving 12 bases between. This CDR3 is built from 13 residues. CDR1 and CDR2 from the germline V gene are SGDLS and YYNGEE. The DNA for the CDR3 is TGTGCCAGCAATCGACTGGACTCCGGGGAGCTGTTTTTT. Its translation is CASNRLDSGELFF.

This chain links TRBV3-1 (or the pseudogene TRBV3-2) with TRBJ1-5; the D gene is possibly TRBD1 (5 bases). Between the trimmed V and J ends, which lost 3 bases and 8 bases, there was a span of 11 bases. This CDR3 has 13 residues. CDR1 is LGHDT, CDR2 YNNKEL, per germline (reference sequence). This chain's CDR3 is CASSQRGREPQHF. In DNA, the CDR3 is TGTGCCAGCAGCCAGCGGGGGAGAGAGCCCCAGCATTTT.

The chain couples TRBV6-1 to TRBJ1-3; no firm D call. Between the trimmed V and J ends, which lost 2 bases and 0 bases, there was a span of 14 bases. The CDR3 has 17 residues. Per the germline V gene, CDR1 is MNHNS and CDR2 is SASEGT. This chain's CDR3 is CASSELLSSHSGNTIYF. The CDR3 region has the DNA TGTGCCAGCAGTGAACTTCTGTCCAGTCACTCTGGAAACACCATATATTTT.

The chain couples TRBV12-5 to TRBJ1-1, with 8 nucleotides matching TRBD1. Germline trimming cut 4 bases from V and 3 bases from J; bases unmatched to any gene: 4. The CDR3 sequence is 14 residues long. Germline V gene sequence: CDR1 LGHNT, CDR2 FRNRAP. CDR3 in amino acids: CASGSRGPDTEAFF. The CDR3 DNA reads as TGTGCTAGTGGTTCCAGGGGGCCGGACACTGAAGCTTTCTTT.

The chain has TRBV11-2 and TRBJ1-4; no firm D call. Trimming took off 5 bases at V and 13 bases at J, with 17 bases between the two ends. From germline, CDR1 is SGHAT and CDR2 FQNNGV. The CDR3 has 13 residues. CDR3 in amino acids: CASSPPSGEVLFF. CDR3 in DNA: TGTGCCAGCAGCCCCCCGAGTGGAGAGGTACTGTTTTTT.

The rearrangement links TRBV27 to TRBJ2-5; 8 nucleotides line up with TRBD1. The CDR3 runs 13 residues. After removal of 2 bases from V and 9 bases from J, the junction contained 5 bases not matched to a gene. Per germline, CDR1 MNHEY and CDR2 SMNVEV (reference sequence). The CDR3 sequence is CASSLQGAEAQYF. The DNA of the CDR3 is TGTGCCAGCAGTTTACAGGGGGCGGAGGCCCAGTACTTC.

This CDR3 reads CASSGNRGGSYNEQFF. DNA of the CDR3: TGCGCCAGCAGTGGTAACAGAGGGGGTTCCTACAATGAGCAGTTCTTC. This rearrangement joins TRBV10-1 to TRBJ2-1, with TRBD1 as a possible D gene (6 bases). The V and J ends lost 4 bases and 1 base respectively, with 14 bases between them. CDR1 and CDR2 from the germline V gene are WNHNN and SYGVQD (reference sequence). The CDR3 covers 16 residues.

The chain couples TRBV18 to TRBJ2-3, with TRBD1 identical over 8 bases. CDR1 KGHSH and CDR2 LQKENI come from the germline V gene. The CDR3 consists of 14 residues. V dropped 0 bases and J dropped 4; count of bases not matched to a gene: 0. The chain's CDR3 is CASSPPTGADTQYF. As DNA, the CDR3 is TGTGCCAGCTCACCACCGACAGGGGCAGATACGCAGTATTTT.

The chain employs TRBV5-1 and TRBJ2-1; possible D gene TRBD2, 5 bases. V lost 0 bases to trimming and J lost 9 bases, with 13 bases between them. Germline CDR1 reads SGHRS; CDR2 reads YFSETQ. CDR3 length: 14 amino acids. This chain's CDR3 is CASSLANGIPEQFF. The CDR3, as DNA: TGCGCCAGCAGCTTGGCCAACGGGATACCTGAGCAGTTCTTC.

The table lists this clone with a count of one. The chain carries TRBV6-2 or TRBV6-3 and TRBJ2-3, with TRBD1 matching 11 bases. J lost 5 bases, V lost 5 bases, and 6 bases had no gene match. This CDR3 spans 15 amino acids. Per germline, CDR1 MNHEY and CDR2 SVGEGT. CDR3 residues: CASSRPGTGGDTQYF. DNA of the CDR3: TGTGCCAGCAGTCGTCCCGGGACAGGGGGAGATACGCAGTATTTT.

The chain has TRBV5-6 and TRBJ2-7, with 8 bases identical to TRBD2. After removal of 2 bases from V and 4 bases from J, the junction contained 5 bases not matched to a gene. Per the germline V gene, CDR1 is SGHDT and CDR2 is YYEEEE. CDR3 length: 14 residues. CDR3 in DNA: TGTGCCAGCAGCTTTACGGGACTAGAGTACGAGCAGTACTTC. Translated: CASSFTGLEYEQYF.

This clone was detected only a few times. The chain carries TRBV30 and TRBJ1-5; TRBD1 might be the D (5 bases). The CDR3 runs 13 residues. Germline V gene lookup returns CDR1 GTSNPN and CDR2 SVGIG (reference sequence). V shed 4 bases and J shed 4 bases, with 11 bases lying between them. CDR3 sequence reads: CAWKGAGNQPQHF. CDR3 nucleotides: TGTGCCTGGAAAGGGGCAGGGAATCAGCCCCAGCATTTT.